This TCR beta chain came from a study of neurological immune-mediated disorders (dated by TCRdb to the late 2010s). About the study as a whole: Peripheral blood TCR-beta repertoires from patients with HTLV-I-associated myelopathy (HAM/TSP), patients with multiple sclerosis, and healthy controls were compared in the study using UMI-based sequencing. The 106 TCR-beta libraries covered PBMC samples along with longitudinal samples, technical triplicates, and paired sorted CD4+ and CD8+ T-cell subsets. The cohort comprised approximately 67 subjects: approximately 15 HAM/TSP patients, around 34 multiple sclerosis patients and approximately 20 healthy controls. General study outcomes and caveats: TCR clonal expansion was highest in HAM/TSP patients and lowest in MS patients, with MS patients falling below even healthy controls. Across subjects, expanded clones never shared an identical CDR3 amino acid sequence, which suggests that the TCR-beta repertoires in every group were private.

In this sample, this clonotype turned up many times. Its specific antigen is unknown. No base-level quality is on record; no much larger clone is a single base apart. The healthy controls were volunteers from a blood bank in Maryland, USA. For the unsorted PBMC libraries, 2 million PBMCs were stored in RNAlater at -80 degrees C until RNA extraction and were used to generate the libraries. PBMCs were separated from peripheral blood using Ficoll-Hypaque density gradient centrifugation and then cryopreserved in liquid nitrogen. cDNA synthesis used template-switch 5'RACE with a primer carrying a 10-nucleotide random unique molecular identifier tagging each TCR transcript. Each sequencing run produced over 160 million TCR-beta sequences covering 15-18 subjects. Total RNA was extracted with the RNeasy kit. Using the KAPA Real-time Library Amplification kit, TCR-beta VDJ regions were amplified with primers for the TCR constant region and the 5'RACE anchor. A first PCR added sample indexes and Illumina adaptors, and a second PCR then raised library yield. After Ampure bead purification, the roughly 650 bp TCR product was size-selected on a 2% E-gel SizeSelection system. Before pooling, library quality was assessed on a Bioanalyzer, concentration was determined with Qubit, and library quantification was performed with the Kapa Library Quantification kit. Libraries were sequenced paired-end 2 x 150 bp on an Illumina HiSeq 2500. To increase sequence diversity, about 24-32% phiX was spiked into each library pool. On the study's bioinformatics: Quality-filtered reads were processed with the UMI-based MiGEC pipeline, which removed over 85% of raw TCR sequences during error correction. VDJ genes were aligned to IMGT germline references, and each clonotype was defined by a unique CDR3 amino acid sequence together with V-J genes. Clonal expansion, Shannon diversity and CDR3 relatedness were evaluated with VDJtools (CalcPairwiseDistances, ClusterSamples), while phylogenetic trees were built in CLCbio workbench. Using coefficient-of-variation modelling across technical triplicates, the study counted a clone as expanded if it had at least 8 unique UMIs. TCRdb applied fastp at Q25 and MiXCR to the public reads, then kept only in-frame beta chains. Every entry covers one CDR3 protein and lists the most common genes and DNA from its rows. The V and J calls here are based on TCRdb, not the publication. The sample yields 55,000 to 70,000 distinct CDR3 sequences; around 10% were counted once. Of the sample, less than 2% falls within the top ten clones.

The CDR3, from cysteine to phenylalanine, totals 12 residues. This entry keeps only the CDR3 DNA: 36 bases, framed from base 1. The germline V gene gives CDR1 as SGHRS and CDR2 as YFSETQ. V lost 8 bases and J lost 5 bases; the stretch between them is 13 bases long. Material: PBMCs. Recombination linked TRBV5-1 to TRBJ2-5, with no confidently assigned D gene. This TCR was sampled from a man aged 55 to 69 in good health. The CDR3 loop reads CASTLNGETQYF. The bases read TGCGCCAGTACCCTGAACGGGGAGACCCAGTACTTC.